This TCR beta chain originates from a study of molecular identifiers for immune sequencing clone quantification. Naive CD8 T cells underwent sorting with the CD8+CD4-CCR7+CD45RA+ definition. Germline V lookup: CDR1 SEHNR, CDR2 FQNEAQ (reference sequence). The CDR3 is made up of 12 amino acids. As for this clonotype: A much larger clone lies one base from this, so it may be a read error.

In preparing bulk TCR libraries, previously described methods and listed TCR primers were used. In TCRdb, the PCR reads were re-called with MiXCR into one record per CDR3 protein. This repertoire shows roughly 320,000 distinct CDR3 sequences, under 25% found once; its top ten account for approximately 0.74%. The sample taken for sequencing was naive CD8+ T cells from blood, with Jurkat cell RNA spiked in. Regarding subset: FACS-sorted CD8+CD4-CCR7+CD45RA+ naive T cells. The sequence was obtained from a human donor in good health. Some libraries in this study had Jurkat cell RNA spiked in. The V and J genes are TRBV7-9 and TRBJ1-5; no clear D gene. CDR3 residues: CTSSLVAEPQHF. CDR3 sequence (DNA): TGTACCAGCAGCTTAGTCGCGGAGCCCCAGCATTTT.